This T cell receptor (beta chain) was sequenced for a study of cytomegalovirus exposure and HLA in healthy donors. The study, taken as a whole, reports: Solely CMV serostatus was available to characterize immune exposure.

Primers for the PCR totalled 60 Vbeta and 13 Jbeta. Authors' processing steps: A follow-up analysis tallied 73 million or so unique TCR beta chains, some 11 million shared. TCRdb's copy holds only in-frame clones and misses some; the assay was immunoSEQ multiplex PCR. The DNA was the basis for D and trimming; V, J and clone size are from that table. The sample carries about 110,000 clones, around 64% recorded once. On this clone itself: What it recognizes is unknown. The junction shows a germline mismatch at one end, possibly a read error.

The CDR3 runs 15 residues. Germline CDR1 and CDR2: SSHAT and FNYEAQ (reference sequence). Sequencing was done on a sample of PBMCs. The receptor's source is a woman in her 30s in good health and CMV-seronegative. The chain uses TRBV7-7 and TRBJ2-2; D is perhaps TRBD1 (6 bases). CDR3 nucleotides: TGTGCTAGCAGCTCCTCAGGGGTCCTCACCGGGGAGCTGTTTTTT. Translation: CASSSSGVLTGELFF. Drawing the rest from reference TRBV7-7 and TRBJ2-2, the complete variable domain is GAGVSQSPRYKVTKRGQDVTLRCDPISSHATLYWYQQALGQGPEFLTYFNYEAQPDKSGLPSDRFSAERPEGSISTLTIQRTEQRDSAMYRCASSSSGVLTGELFFGEGSRLTVL.